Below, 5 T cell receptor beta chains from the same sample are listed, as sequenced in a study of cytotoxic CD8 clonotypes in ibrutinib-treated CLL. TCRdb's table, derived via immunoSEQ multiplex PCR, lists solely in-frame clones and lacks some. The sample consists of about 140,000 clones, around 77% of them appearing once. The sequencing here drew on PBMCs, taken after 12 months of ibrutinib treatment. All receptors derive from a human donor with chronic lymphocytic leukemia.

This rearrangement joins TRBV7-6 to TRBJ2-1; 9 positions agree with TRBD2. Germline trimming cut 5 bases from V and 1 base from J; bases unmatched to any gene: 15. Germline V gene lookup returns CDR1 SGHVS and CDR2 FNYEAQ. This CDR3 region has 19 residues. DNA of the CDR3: TGTGCCAGCAGCCCGAGACTGGCGAGCGGGGGGATATCCTACAATGAGCAGTTCTTC. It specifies CASSPRLASGGISYNEQFF.

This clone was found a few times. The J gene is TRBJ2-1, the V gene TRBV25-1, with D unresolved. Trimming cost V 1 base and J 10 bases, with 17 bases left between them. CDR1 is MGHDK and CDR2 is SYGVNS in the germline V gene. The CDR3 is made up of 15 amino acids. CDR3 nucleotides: TGTGCCAGCAGTGAATTTAGTTATACAATGGTGGAGCAGTTCTTC. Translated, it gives CASSEFSYTMVEQFF.

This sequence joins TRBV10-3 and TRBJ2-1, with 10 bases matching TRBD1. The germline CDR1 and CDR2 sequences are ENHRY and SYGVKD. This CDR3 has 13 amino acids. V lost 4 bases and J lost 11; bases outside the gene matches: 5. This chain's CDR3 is CAISGDRGVQQFF. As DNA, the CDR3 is TGTGCCATCAGTGGGGACAGGGGTGTCCAGCAGTTCTTC.

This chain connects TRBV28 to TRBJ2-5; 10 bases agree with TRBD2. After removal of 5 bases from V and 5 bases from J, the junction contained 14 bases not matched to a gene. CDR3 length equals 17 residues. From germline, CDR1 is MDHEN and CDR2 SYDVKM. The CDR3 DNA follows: TGTGCCAGCAGTCCCCGGGCGTCAGCGGGGGGGCGGGAGACCCAGTACTTC. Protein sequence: CASSPRASAGGRETQYF.

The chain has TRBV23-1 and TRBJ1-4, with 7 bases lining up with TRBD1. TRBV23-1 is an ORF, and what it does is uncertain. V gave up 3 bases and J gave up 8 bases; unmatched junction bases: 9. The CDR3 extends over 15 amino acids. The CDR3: CASSHPDRNDEKLFF. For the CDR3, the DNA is TGCGCCAGCAGTCACCCGGACAGGAACGACGAAAAACTGTTTTTT.